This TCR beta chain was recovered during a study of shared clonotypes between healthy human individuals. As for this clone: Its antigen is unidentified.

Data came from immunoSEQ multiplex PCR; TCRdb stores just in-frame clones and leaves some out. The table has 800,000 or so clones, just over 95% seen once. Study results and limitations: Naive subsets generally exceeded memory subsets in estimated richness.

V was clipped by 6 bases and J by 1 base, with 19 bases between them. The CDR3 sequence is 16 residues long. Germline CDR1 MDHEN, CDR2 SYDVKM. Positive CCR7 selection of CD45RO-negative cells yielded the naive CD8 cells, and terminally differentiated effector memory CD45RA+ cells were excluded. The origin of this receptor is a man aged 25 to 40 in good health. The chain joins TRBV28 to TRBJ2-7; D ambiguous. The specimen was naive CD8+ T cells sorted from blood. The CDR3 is CASSRFDPKGSYEQYF. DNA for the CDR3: TGTGCCAGCAGCCGTTTCGACCCCAAAGGTTCCTACGAGCAGTACTTC.